Listed here is a single T cell receptor beta chain. Its specificity is unknown. Via CD45RO/CCR7/CD25/CD127/CD95/CD27, cells of the CD4+ naive, central memory, regulatory and stem cell-like memory subsets were sorted. The data derive from a study of beta chain features in type 1 diabetes. Broader study findings: Moderate but significant shortening of TCRB CDR3s was recorded in all four CD4+ subsets from Type 1 diabetes patients. There were fewer insertions and more deletions at the VDJ junctions of type 1 diabetes patients. Researchers reported that naive, central memory and Treg TCRB repertoires appeared more similar in patients than in healthy donors. The question left open here concerned HLA type influencing TCRB rearrangement.

Sequenced material consisted of expressed TCRB transcripts (all of the isolated RNA was reverse transcribed). Some clones are missing from TCRdb's copy, which holds only in-frame ones; the method was immunoSEQ multiplex PCR. The sample lists 25,000 to 30,000 clones; about 52% were seen once. Germline V gene data show CDR1 as SEHNR and CDR2 as FQNEAQ (reference sequence). This CDR3 spans 14 amino acids. The trim removed 5 bases at V and 11 bases at J, leaving 9 bases unmatched. The sample taken for sequencing was stem cell memory CD4+ T cells from blood. V is TRBV7-9 and J is TRBJ1-1, with 12 bases identical to TRBD1. The clonotype comes from a young man with type 1 diabetes. CDR3 coding DNA: TGTGCCAGCAGCGCGAGTTTGGGACAGGGGGCCGCTTTCTTT. Protein product: CASSASLGQGAAFF.